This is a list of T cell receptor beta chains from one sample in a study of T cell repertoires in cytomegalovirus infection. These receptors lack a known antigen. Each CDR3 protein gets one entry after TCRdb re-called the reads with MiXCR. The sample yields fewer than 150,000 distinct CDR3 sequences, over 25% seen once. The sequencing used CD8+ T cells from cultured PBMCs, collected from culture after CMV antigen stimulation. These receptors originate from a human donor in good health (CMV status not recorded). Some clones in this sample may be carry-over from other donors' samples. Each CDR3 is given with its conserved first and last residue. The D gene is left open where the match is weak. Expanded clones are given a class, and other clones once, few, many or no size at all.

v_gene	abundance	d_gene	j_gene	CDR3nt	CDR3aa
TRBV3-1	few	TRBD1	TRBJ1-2	TGTGCCAGCACCGAGGATTTGGACAGGGCCCCTAGCTATGGCTACACCTTC	CASTEDLDRAPSYGYTF
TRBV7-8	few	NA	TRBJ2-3	TGTGCCAGCAGCTCAAGGGTCGTAACCACAGATACGCAGTATTTT	CASSSRVVTTDTQYF
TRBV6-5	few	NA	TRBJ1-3	TGTGCCAGCAGTTACTCGATATCGGGGGACCACTCTGGAAACACCATATATTTT	CASSYSISGDHSGNTIYF
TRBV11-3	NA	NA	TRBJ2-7	TGTGCCAGCAGCTTACGGGGCGACAAATACGAGCAGTACTTC	CASSLRGDKYEQYF
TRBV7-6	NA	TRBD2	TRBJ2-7	TGTGCCAGCAGCCGGACCGGGACTAGTGGCTACGAGCAGTACTTC	CASSRTGTSGYEQYF
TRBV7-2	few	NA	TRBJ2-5	TGTGCCAGCAGCCTAAATGGCGGGGGCGGAGAGACCCAGTACTTC	CASSLNGGGGETQYF
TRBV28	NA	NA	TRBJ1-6	TGTGCCAGCAGTTTAGTCCTCCAGGGTGGCTCACCCCTCCACTTT	CASSLVLQGGSPLHF
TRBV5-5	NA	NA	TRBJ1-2	TGTGCCAGCAGCCCTGGGACTACACTCACGATTAACTATGGCTACACCTTC	CASSPGTTLTINYGYTF
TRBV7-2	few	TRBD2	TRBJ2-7	TGTGCCAGCAGCTTAGGTAGCGGGGGGGCTTACGAGCAGTACTTC	CASSLGSGGAYEQYF
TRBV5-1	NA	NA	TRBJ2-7	TGCGCCAGCAGCTTAACATCGGGACCGTTCTACGAGCAGTACTTC	CASSLTSGPFYEQYF
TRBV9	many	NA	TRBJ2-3	TGTGCCAGCAGCGTAGAGGTCCCAGATACGCAGTATTTT	CASSVEVPDTQYF
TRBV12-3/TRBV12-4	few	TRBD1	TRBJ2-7	TGTGCCAGCAGTCGGGACAGAAACTACGAGCAGTACTTC	CASSRDRNYEQYF
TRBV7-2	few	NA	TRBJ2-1	TGTGCCAGCAGCTTAGGGTTGAGCAGTACCCTCTACAATGAGCAGTTCTTC	CASSLGLSSTLYNEQFF
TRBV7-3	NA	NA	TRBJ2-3	TGTGCCAGCACCCCTAGAAGCACAGATACGCAGTATTTT	CASTPRSTDTQYF
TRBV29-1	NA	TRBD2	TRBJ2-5	TGCAGCGTTGGGCTAGCGGGGGGGCCGGGGGAGACCCAGTACTTC	CSVGLAGGPGETQYF
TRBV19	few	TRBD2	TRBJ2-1	TGTGCCAGCGGGGGACTAGCGGTCTACAATGAGCAGTTCTTC	CASGGLAVYNEQFF
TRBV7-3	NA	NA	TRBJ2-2	TGTGCCAGCAGCTTGGAAGGGGAGCTGTTTTTT	CASSLEGELFF
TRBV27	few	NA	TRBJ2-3	TGTGCCAGCAGCCCGCTTTTTAAAGATACGCAGTATTTT	CASSPLFKDTQYF
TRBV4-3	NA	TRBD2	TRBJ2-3	TGCGCCAGCAGCCAAGATCTGGAGACTAGCGGCCTCACAGATACGCAGTATTTT	CASSQDLETSGLTDTQYF
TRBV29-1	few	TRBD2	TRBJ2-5	TGCAGCGTTGGAAGAGCGGGGGGCCAAGAGACCCAGTACTTC	CSVGRAGGQETQYF
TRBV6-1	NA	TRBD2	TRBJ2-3	TGTGCCAGCAGTGAACGACCAGCGGGAAACACAGATACGCAGTATTTT	CASSERPAGNTDTQYF
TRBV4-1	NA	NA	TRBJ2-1	TGCGCCAGCAGCCAAGACTGGGGCGGGGGCCTAAGGGATGAGCAGTTCTTC	CASSQDWGGGLRDEQFF
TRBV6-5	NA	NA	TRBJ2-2	TGTGCCAGCAGTTACTCAGTCAGAGGTACCGGGGAGCTGTTTTTT	CASSYSVRGTGELFF
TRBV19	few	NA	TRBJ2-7	TGTGCCACCGGCCCTAGGGAGGAGAGCTCCTACGAGCAGTACTTC	CATGPREESSYEQYF
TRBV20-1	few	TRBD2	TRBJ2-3	TGCAGTGCCCCGACTAGCGGGGGAAACACAGATACGCAGTATTTT	CSAPTSGGNTDTQYF